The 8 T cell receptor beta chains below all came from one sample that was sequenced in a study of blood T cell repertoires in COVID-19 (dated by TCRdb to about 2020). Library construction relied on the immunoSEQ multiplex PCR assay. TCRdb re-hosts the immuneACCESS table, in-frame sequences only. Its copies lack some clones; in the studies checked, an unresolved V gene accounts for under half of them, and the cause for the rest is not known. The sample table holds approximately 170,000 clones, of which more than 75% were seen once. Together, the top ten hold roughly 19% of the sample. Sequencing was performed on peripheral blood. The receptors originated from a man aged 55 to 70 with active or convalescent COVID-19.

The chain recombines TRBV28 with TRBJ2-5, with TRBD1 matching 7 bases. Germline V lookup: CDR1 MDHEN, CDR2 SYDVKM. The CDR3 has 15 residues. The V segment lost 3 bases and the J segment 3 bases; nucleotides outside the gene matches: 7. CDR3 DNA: TGTGCCAGCAGTTTGAGACAGGGAAGCAAAGAGACCCAGTACTTC. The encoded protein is CASSLRQGSKETQYF.

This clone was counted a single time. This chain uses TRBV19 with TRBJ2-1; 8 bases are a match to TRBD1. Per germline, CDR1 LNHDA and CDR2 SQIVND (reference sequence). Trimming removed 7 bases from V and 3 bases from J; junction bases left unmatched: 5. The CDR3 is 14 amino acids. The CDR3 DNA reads TGTGCCAGTAAAGGACAGGGAATCTACAATGAGCAGTTCTTC. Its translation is CASKGQGIYNEQFF.

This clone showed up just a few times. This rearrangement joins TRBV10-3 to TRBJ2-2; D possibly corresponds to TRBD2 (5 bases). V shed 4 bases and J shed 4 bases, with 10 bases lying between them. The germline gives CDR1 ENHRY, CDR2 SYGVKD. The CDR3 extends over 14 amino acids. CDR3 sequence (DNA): TGTGCCATCAGTGGCGCGAGCGGCACCGGGGAGCTGTTTTTT. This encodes CAISGASGTGELFF.

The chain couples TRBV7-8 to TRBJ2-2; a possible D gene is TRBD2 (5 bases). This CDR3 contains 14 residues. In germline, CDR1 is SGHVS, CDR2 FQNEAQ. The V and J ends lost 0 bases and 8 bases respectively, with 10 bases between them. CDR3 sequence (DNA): TGTGCCAGCAGCTTAGCCGAGGGTGTGGGGGAGCTGTTTTTT. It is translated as CASSLAEGVGELFF.

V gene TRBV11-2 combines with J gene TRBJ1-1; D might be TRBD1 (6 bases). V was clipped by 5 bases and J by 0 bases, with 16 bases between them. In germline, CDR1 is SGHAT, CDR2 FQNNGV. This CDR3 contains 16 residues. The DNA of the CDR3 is TGTGCCAGCAGCCCGAGACAGGCACCAATGAACACTGAAGCTTTCTTT. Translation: CASSPRQAPMNTEAFF. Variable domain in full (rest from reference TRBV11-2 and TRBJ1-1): EAGVAQSPRYKIIEKRQSVAFWCNPISGHATLYWYQQILGQGPKLLIQFQNNGVVDDSQLPKDRFSAERLKGVDSTLKIQPAKLEDSAVYLCASSPRQAPMNTEAFFGQGTRLTVV.

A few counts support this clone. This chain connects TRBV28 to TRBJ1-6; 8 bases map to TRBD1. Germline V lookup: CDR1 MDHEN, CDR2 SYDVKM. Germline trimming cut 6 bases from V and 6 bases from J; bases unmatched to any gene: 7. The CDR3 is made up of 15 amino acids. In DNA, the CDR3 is TGTGCCAGCAGGACCCAGGACAGGGTTAATTCACCCCTCCACTTT. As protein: CASRTQDRVNSPLHF.

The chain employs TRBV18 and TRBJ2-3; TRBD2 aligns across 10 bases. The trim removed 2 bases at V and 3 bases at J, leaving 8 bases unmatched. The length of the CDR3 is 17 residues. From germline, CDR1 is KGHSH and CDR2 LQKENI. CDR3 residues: CASSPIAGGKGTDTQYF. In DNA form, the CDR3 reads TGTGCCAGCTCACCAATAGCGGGAGGTAAAGGGACAGATACGCAGTATTTT.

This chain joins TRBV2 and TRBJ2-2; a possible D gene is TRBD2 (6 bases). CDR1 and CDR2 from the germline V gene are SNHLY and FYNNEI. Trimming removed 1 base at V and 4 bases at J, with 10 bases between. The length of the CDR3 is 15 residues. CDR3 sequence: CASSEGGVITGELFF. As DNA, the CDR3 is TGTGCCAGCAGTGAAGGGGGGGTTATCACCGGGGAGCTGTTTTTT.